This TCR beta chain was sequenced for a study of beta chain features in type 1 diabetes. In total, each donor contributed a single heparinised blood draw that averaged approximately 120 mL. The CDR3 covers 13 residues. Germline lookup yields CDR1 SGHTA and CDR2 FQGNSA. V lost 2 bases to trimming and J lost 6 bases, with 11 bases between them. Sequenced material consisted of expressed TCRB transcripts (all of the isolated RNA was reverse transcribed). Sequencing was performed with immunoSEQ multiplex PCR; in TCRdb, only in-frame clones are kept and a portion is missing. The sample lists 110,000 to 150,000 clones; 9% to 10% were seen once. This clone was detected only a few times.

V gene TRBV7-2 combines with J gene TRBJ2-7; the D gene is possibly TRBD2 (5 bases). The origin of this receptor is a woman aged 40 to 50 in good health. Sequencing was performed on central memory CD4+ T cells from blood. For the CDR3, the DNA is TGTGCCAGCAGCTTACAATACCGGGGCGAGCAGTACTTC. Amino acid sequence: CASSLQYRGEQYF.